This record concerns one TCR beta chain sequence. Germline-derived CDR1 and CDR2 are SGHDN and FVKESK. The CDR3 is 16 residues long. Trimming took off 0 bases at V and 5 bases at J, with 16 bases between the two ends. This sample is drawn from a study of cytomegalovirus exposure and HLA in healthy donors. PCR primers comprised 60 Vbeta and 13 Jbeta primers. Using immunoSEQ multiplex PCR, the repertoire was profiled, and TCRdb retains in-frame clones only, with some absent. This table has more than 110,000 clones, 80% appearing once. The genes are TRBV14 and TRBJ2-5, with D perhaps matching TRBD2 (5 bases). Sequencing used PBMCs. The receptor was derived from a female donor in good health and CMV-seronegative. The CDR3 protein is CASSQDIPGITETQYF. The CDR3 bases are TGTGCCAGCAGCCAAGATATACCGGGGATCACGGAGACCCAGTACTTC.